The 26 T cell receptor beta chains given below trace back to one sample, sequenced in a study of T cells in Graves' hyperthyroidism and ophthalmopathy. Amplification targeted TCR beta CDR3 regions from RNA transcripts. First-round RT-PCR of the TCR CDR3 relied on the HTBI primer set. From the multiplex PCR reads, TCRdb called clonotypes with MiXCR, one entry per CDR3 protein. The sample contains about 760,000 distinct CDR3 sequences, 30% to 40% of which appear only once. The sequenced sample consisted of blood. The origin of the receptors is a woman aged 40 to 49 with Graves' hyperthyroidism.

The sample holds many counts of this clonotype. The chain links TRBV2 to TRBJ1-5; D is unresolved. From germline, CDR1 is SNHLY and CDR2 FYNNEI. Trimming removed 6 bases at V and 0 bases at J, with 9 bases between. The CDR3 covers 14 residues. CDR3 in DNA: TGTGCCAGCAGCCTTAGACATAGCAATCAGCCCCAGCATTTT. This translates into CASSLRHSNQPQHF.

A note on this clonotype: This clone may be a read error of a much larger clone one base away. CDR3 DNA: TGTGCCAGCGGCGGAGGACAGGGTACAGCTTTCTTT. Amino acids: CASGGGQGTAFF. J is TRBJ1-1 and V is TRBV7-9; 8 bases fit TRBD1. Losses at the gene ends were 8 bases for V and 10 bases for J; bases not matched to a gene: 9. The CDR3 has 12 amino acids. Germline CDR1 and CDR2: SEHNR and FQNEAQ (reference sequence).

A remark on this clonotype: This may be a read error, as it is one base from a much larger clone. The CDR3 sequence is CASSTRDRKGTQYF. The CDR3, as DNA: TGTGCCAGTAGTACCCGGGACAGGAAAGGGACCCAGTACTTC. V and J are TRBV19 and TRBJ2-5, with 8 positions matching TRBD1. After removal of 4 bases from V and 7 bases from J, the junction contained 8 bases not matched to a gene. Germline V gene lookup returns CDR1 LNHDA and CDR2 SQIVND (reference sequence). CDR3 size: 14 residues. Based on the CDR3 plus reference TRBV19 and TRBJ2-5, the full variable domain is DGGITQSPKYLFRKEGQNVTLSCEQNLNHDAMYWYRQDPGQGLRLIYYSQIVNDFQKGDIAEGYSVSREKKESFPLTVTSAQKNPTAFYLCASSTRDRKGTQYFGPGTRLLVL.

Note on this clonotype: Just one base apart from a much larger clone, this may be a read error. The genes are TRBV20-1 and TRBJ1-1; 7 positions match TRBD1. Germline-derived CDR1 and CDR2 are DFQATT and SNEGSKA (reference sequence). Germline trimming cut 4 bases from V and 4 bases from J; bases unmatched to any gene: 6. CDR3 length: 13 residues. The CDR3 spells CSAIVAGGTEAFF. The CDR3 region has the DNA TGCAGTGCTATAGTTGCAGGGGGCACTGAAGCTTTCTTT.

The rearrangement uses TRBV6-5 and TRBJ1-3; 9 bases align to TRBD1. The CDR3 length is 16 residues. Germline CDR1 reads MNHEY; CDR2 reads SVGAGI. V was clipped by 6 bases and J by 4 bases; unmatched bases: 10. The CDR3 spells CASSRTWDREGNTIYF. The CDR3 DNA sequence: TGTGCCAGCAGCCGGACGTGGGACAGGGAAGGAAACACCATATATTTT.

This clonotype was seen a single time. The V and J genes are TRBV6-1 and TRBJ2-7; 13 bases are a match to TRBD2. Trimming at V came to 7 bases and at J to 2 bases, leaving 2 bases not matched to a gene. This CDR3 spans 14 amino acids. The V gene's germline CDR1 is MNHNS and CDR2 SASEGT. DNA for the CDR3: TGTGCCAGCATTGGGACTAGCGGGACCTACGAGCAGTACTTC. This translates into CASIGTSGTYEQYF.

Points on this clonotype: A much more abundant neighbour one base away suggests this may be a read error. The chain uses TRBV20-1 and TRBJ1-5, with D perhaps TRBD1 (5 bases). V was pared by 6 bases and J by 5 bases, with 17 bases between. CDR3 size: 14 residues. Germline values: CDR1 DFQATT, CDR2 SNEGSKA (reference sequence). The CDR3 protein is CSASTGQRDQPQHF. The CDR3 nucleotides read TGCAGTGCCTCGACGGGGCAAAGGGATCAGCCCCAGCATTTT.

This clonotype has a handful of counts. The chain links TRBV4-3 to TRBJ2-7; 7 nucleotides line up with TRBD1. The germline CDR1 and CDR2 sequences are LGHNA and YSLEER. The CDR3 spans 17 residues. J lost 6 bases, V lost 2 bases, and 16 bases had no gene match. The CDR3 nucleotides read TGCGCCAGCAGCCAAACACTTGGACAGGCTGGTTATTCCGAGCAGTACTTC. It encodes CASSQTLGQAGYSEQYF.

In this sample, this clonotype turned up a few times. J is TRBJ1-5 and V is TRBV14; 8 bases align to TRBD1. The germline CDR1 and CDR2 sequences are SGHDN and FVKESK. The V and J ends lost 7 bases and 4 bases, in that order; junction bases with no gene match: 18. CDR3 length: 18 residues. CDR3 coding DNA: TGTGCCAGCAACCGGAAGGACAGGGATCGCGGAAATAATCAGCCCCAGCATTTT. This translates into CASNRKDRDRGNNQPQHF.

This clonotype was seen a handful of times. The CDR3 sequence is CASSSSDARAFF. The CDR3 DNA is TGTGCCAGCAGTTCATCCGACGCTAGGGCTTTCTTT. The chain employs TRBV27 and TRBJ1-1; the D is unclear. Trimming took off 4 bases at V and 11 bases at J, with 14 bases between the two ends. Germline V gene lookup returns CDR1 MNHEY and CDR2 SMNVEV (reference sequence). The CDR3 is made up of 12 amino acids.

This clonotype was seen ten or more times. The chain is built from TRBV20-1 and TRBJ1-3; D possibly corresponds to TRBD1 (5 bases). V shed 2 bases and J shed 4 bases, with 12 bases lying between them. The CDR3 spans 14 residues. CDR1 is DFQATT, CDR2 SNEGSKA, per germline (reference sequence). The CDR3 reads CSARPGLGGNTIYF. Here the CDR3 DNA reads TGCAGTGCTAGACCGGGGCTAGGAGGAAACACCATATATTTT.

The chain employs TRBV7-9 and TRBJ1-1; D possibly corresponds to TRBD1 (5 bases). The CDR3 extends over 16 amino acids. The germline V gene encodes CDR1 SEHNR and CDR2 FQNEAQ (reference sequence). Trimming removed 5 bases from V and 4 bases from J, with 20 bases in between. Written as DNA, the CDR3 is TGTGCCAGCAGCCAAGAGCAGGGAACGAGCATCACTGAAGCTTTCTTT. Translating gives CASSQEQGTSITEAFF. The variable domain in full, with the rest retrieved from reference TRBV7-9 and TRBJ1-1, is DTGVSQNPRHKITKRGQNVTFRCDPISEHNRLYWYRQTLGQGPEFLTYFQNEAQLEKSRLLSDRFSAERPKGSFSTLEIQRTEQGDSAMYLCASSQEQGTSITEAFFGQGTRLTVV.

With regard to this clonotype: Without the conserved terminal phenylalanine or tryptophan, this CDR3 likely stems from a read error. V and J are TRBV11-2 and TRBJ1-2, with D unresolved. V was clipped by 2 bases and J by 5 bases, with 15 bases between them. The CDR3 extends over 15 amino acids. Germline V gene data show CDR1 as SGHAT and CDR2 as FQNNGV. CDR3 amino acids: CASSLTFTQSYGYTL. The CDR3 DNA follows: TGTGCCAGCAGCTTAACCTTTACACAGTCATATGGCTACACCCTC.

This clonotype was observed once. This may arise from a read error, as a much more abundant clone is one base away. The conserved phenylalanine or tryptophan normally closing the CDR3 is absent here, so this likely arose from a read error. CDR3 DNA: TGTGCCAGCAGTGAACTCGACCAAGTCGTCGGCGGGGAGCTGTTTCTT. Protein: CASSELDQVVGGELFL. The chain is built from TRBV7-8 and TRBJ2-2; no firm D call. From germline, CDR1 is SGHVS and CDR2 FQNEAQ. The CDR3 has 16 amino acids. Trimming removed 6 bases at V and 7 bases at J, with 21 bases between.

V is TRBV20-1 and J is TRBJ2-3; D unclear. With 1 base removed from V and 1 base from J, the gap between germline ends came to 12 bases. The CDR3 loop spans 15 amino acids. Germline-derived CDR1 and CDR2 are DFQATT and SNEGSKA (reference sequence). The CDR3 DNA sequence: TGCAGTGCTAGAGTTCTGGGAAAGGGCACAGATACGCAGTATTTT. This encodes CSARVLGKGTDTQYF.

In its sample, this clonotype was seen a few times. The chain employs TRBV27 and TRBJ1-6, with D uncertain. V was cut by 5 bases and J by 7 bases, with 12 bases left in between. Germline V CDR1 and CDR2: MNHEY, SMNVEV (reference sequence). The CDR3 totals 14 residues. CDR3 sequence: CASSPRVTNSPLHF. The DNA of the CDR3 is TGTGCCAGCAGTCCAAGGGTCACCAATTCACCCCTCCACTTT.

The chain has TRBV5-1 and TRBJ1-4, with unresolved D. Trimming stripped 4 bases from V and 8 bases from J, with 12 bases between. The CDR3 is 13 amino acids. Germline CDR1 SGHRS, CDR2 YFSETQ. The CDR3 region is CASSPLLGEKLFF. DNA for the CDR3: TGCGCCAGCAGCCCTCTCCTCGGGGAAAAACTGTTTTTT. The variable domain in full, with the rest retrieved from reference TRBV5-1 and TRBJ1-4, is KAGVTQTPRYLIKTRGQQVTLSCSPISGHRSVSWYQQTPGQGLQFLFEYFSETQRNKGNFPGRFSGRQFSNSRSEMNVSTLELGDSALYLCASSPLLGEKLFFGSGTQLSVL.

This clonotype was seen more than once but under ten times. The chain carries TRBV28 and TRBJ1-6, with no clear D. The CDR3 runs to 15 residues. V gave up 5 bases and J gave up 5 bases, with 13 bases separating them. Germline V gives CDR1 MDHEN, CDR2 SYDVKM. In DNA form, the CDR3 reads TGTGCCAGCAGTCCCGGGCCTGGGAATAATTCACCCCTCCACTTT. Its protein is CASSPGPGNNSPLHF.

With regard to this clonotype: With a much larger clone just one base away, this may be a read error. V usage is TRBV12-3 or TRBV12-4 and J usage is TRBJ1-2, with TRBD1 matching 7 bases. J was trimmed by 7 bases and V by 3 bases; bases with no gene match: 5. This CDR3 is built from 13 residues. CDR3 coding DNA: TGTGCCAGCAGTTTTCAGGGGGTGGTTGGCTACACCTTC. This sequence encodes CASSFQGVVGYTF.

This clonotype was observed a single time. The chain has TRBV10-1 and TRBJ2-3; no clear D gene. Germline CDR1 and CDR2: WNHNN and SYGVQD (reference sequence). This CDR3 is 13 amino acids long. The V gene lost 2 bases and the J gene lost 3 bases, with 6 bases spanning the gap. DNA for the CDR3: TGCGCCAGCAGTGAGATAAGGACAGATACGCAGTATTTT. As protein: CASSEIRTDTQYF.

The chain carries TRBV6-5 and TRBJ1-2, with TRBD1 as a possible D gene (5 bases). The CDR3 is 13 residues long. From germline, CDR1 is MNHEY and CDR2 SVGAGI. V gave up 8 bases and J gave up 0 bases, with 10 bases separating them. CDR3 sequence (DNA): TGTGCCAGCGGCAGGGAATCTAACTATGGCTACACCTTC. This gives the protein CASGRESNYGYTF.

The V and J genes are TRBV20-1 and TRBJ2-2, with D possibly being TRBD2 (5 bases). The CDR3 spans 15 residues. Germline V gene data show CDR1 as DFQATT and CDR2 as SNEGSKA (reference sequence). V dropped 3 bases and J dropped 8 bases, with 19 bases sitting between them. CDR3 loop: CSASRARVGPGELFF. DNA for the CDR3: TGCAGTGCTAGTCGGGCGAGGGTTGGGCCAGGGGAGCTGTTTTTT.

This clonotype was recorded a few times. The V call is TRBV3-1, the J call TRBJ2-5; the D is unclear. Trimming left V 3 bases short and J 4 bases short, with 12 bases between. The CDR3 is made up of 14 amino acids. Germline V gene lookup returns CDR1 LGHDT and CDR2 YNNKEL (reference sequence). CDR3 DNA: TGTGCCAGCAGCCAGCTCCGGGCCCCAGAGACCCAGTACTTC. This gives the protein CASSQLRAPETQYF.

With regard to this clonotype: A much larger clonotype is one base distant, so this may be a read error. The final CDR3 position lacks the conserved phenylalanine or tryptophan, pointing to a likely read error. DNA for the CDR3: TGTGCCAGCAGCCACCCAAGGTCAGGGCACACTGAAGCTTTCTCT. Protein product: CASSHPRSGHTEAFS. The V and J genes are TRBV7-9 and TRBJ1-1, with D perhaps matching TRBD1 (5 bases). The CDR3 contains 15 residues. Germline V lookup: CDR1 SEHNR, CDR2 FQNEAQ (reference sequence). Between the trimmed V and J ends, which lost 5 bases and 3 bases, there was a span of 16 bases.

The V and J genes are TRBV7-2 and TRBJ2-2; D gene unclear. The CDR3 is 16 residues long. From germline, CDR1 is SGHTA and CDR2 FQGNSA. V was shortened by 5 bases and J by 2 bases, with 15 bases between the two germline ends. In DNA form, the CDR3 reads TGTGCCAGCAGCCAAGATGGTAACTACAACACCGGGGAGCTGTTTTTT. It translates to CASSQDGNYNTGELFF.

CDR3 nucleotide sequence: TGTGCCAGCAGTTACTTACGAGGGGGGGCGGACGAGCAGTACTTC. It codes for CASSYLRGGADEQYF. The gene calls are TRBV13 and TRBJ2-7; the D gene is possibly TRBD2 (7 bases). In germline, CDR1 is PRHDT, CDR2 FYEKMQ (reference sequence). With 6 bases removed from V and 5 bases from J, the gap between germline ends came to 20 bases. The CDR3 extends over 15 amino acids. Looking up the rest from reference TRBV13 and TRBJ2-7 gives the full variable domain: AAGVIQSPRHLIKEKRETATLKCYPIPRHDTVYWYQQGPGQDPQFLISFYEKMQSDKGSIPDRFSAQQFSDYHSELNMSSLELGDSALYFCASSYLRGGADEQYFGPGTRLTVT.